The 23 T cell receptor beta chains below come from one sample, sequenced in a study of cytomegalovirus exposure and HLA in healthy donors. The primer mix had 60 Vbeta and 13 Jbeta primers. Profiling relied on immunoSEQ multiplex PCR, and the TCRdb table lists in-frame clones only, not all of them. The repertoire table contains under 130,000 clones. The sequencing sample was made of PBMCs. These receptors all come from a middle-aged man in good health and CMV-seronegative.

This rearrangement joins TRBV7-8 to TRBJ1-6; tentatively, D is TRBD1 (6 bases). The CDR3 runs 14 residues. The V end was cut by 5 bases, the J end by 10 bases, with 15 bases between. Germline values: CDR1 SGHVS, CDR2 FQNEAQ. CDR3 DNA: TGTGCCAGCAGCGGTACAGGGTTAAAGTCACCCCTCCACTTT. Translated: CASSGTGLKSPLHF.

The chain links TRBV5-1 to TRBJ1-5, with TRBD1 identical over 8 bases. The CDR3 runs to 15 residues. In germline, CDR1 is SGHRS, CDR2 YFSETQ. V was pared by 3 bases and J by 3 bases, with 5 bases of the junction left unmatched. The CDR3 region is CASSSGTGSNQPQHF. CDR3 DNA sequence: TGCGCCAGCAGCTCCGGGACAGGCTCCAATCAGCCCCAGCATTTT.

The rearrangement joins TRBV4-3 to TRBJ1-2, with D possibly being TRBD1 (6 bases). The CDR3 is 16 residues long. Between the trimmed V and J ends, which lost 0 bases and 1 base, there was a span of 12 bases. CDR1 LGHNA and CDR2 YSLEER come from the germline V gene. The chain's CDR3 is CASSQEAGDYNYGYTF. The CDR3 nucleotides are TGCGCCAGCAGCCAAGAGGCAGGGGATTATAACTATGGCTACACCTTC.

The J gene is TRBJ2-7, the V gene TRBV11-3; 8 nucleotides agree with TRBD1. After removal of 5 bases from V and 3 bases from J, the junction contained 6 bases not matched to a gene. The CDR3 has 14 amino acids. Germline V CDR1 and CDR2: SGHNT, YENEEA. DNA of the CDR3: TGTGCCAGCAGCCTCGGACAGGGAGGCTACGAGCAGTACTTC. It encodes CASSLGQGGYEQYF.

V and J are TRBV5-5 and TRBJ2-2; 14 bases line up with TRBD2. Trimming removed 4 bases from V and 8 bases from J; junction bases left unmatched: 7. The CDR3 has 16 amino acids. Germline-derived CDR1 and CDR2 are SGHKS and YYEKEE (reference sequence). The DNA for the CDR3 is TGTGCCAGCAGCGTCGGACTAGCGGGGGGAGAAGGGGAGCTGTTTTTT. It is translated as CASSVGLAGGEGELFF.

The V and J genes are TRBV15 and TRBJ2-3, with 9 bases lining up with TRBD1. The CDR3 is 17 residues long. The V gene end was trimmed by 5 bases and the J gene end by 3 bases; junction bases not matched to a gene: 12. Germline CDR1 is LNHNV and CDR2 is YYDKDF (reference sequence). CDR3: CATSSPLGQGRTDTQYF. As DNA, the CDR3 is TGTGCCACCAGCTCTCCGCTGGGACAGGGACGGACAGATACGCAGTATTTT.

The chain couples TRBV6-1 to TRBJ2-7; TRBD2 aligns across 7 bases. Losses at the gene ends were 3 bases for V and 6 bases for J; bases not matched to a gene: 5. CDR1 and CDR2 (germline): MNHNS, SASEGT. The CDR3 is made up of 13 amino acids. In nucleotides, the CDR3 is TGTGCCAGCAGTGAGGCGGGAGTTTCCGAGCAGTACTTC. Translation: CASSEAGVSEQYF.

This chain joins TRBV5-1 and TRBJ2-7, with D maybe TRBD1 (6 bases). CDR1 and CDR2 from the germline V gene are SGHRS and YFSETQ. V was clipped by 3 bases and J by 0 bases, with 16 bases between them. This CDR3 has 16 amino acids. The CDR3 reads CASSSNLQGISYEQYF. For the CDR3, the DNA is TGCGCCAGCAGCTCAAATCTACAGGGAATCTCCTACGAGCAGTACTTC.

Of note for this clone: Other DNA sequences in the same sample also yield this CDR3. The chain links TRBV18 to TRBJ1-1; 8 bases align to TRBD1. The CDR3 is 14 residues long. The germline gives CDR1 KGHSH, CDR2 LQKENI. The junction had 3 bases not matched to a gene; V was cut back by 4 bases and J by 2 bases. The CDR3 spells CASSLGQGNTEAFF. CDR3 in DNA: TGTGCCAGCTCACTAGGACAGGGAAACACTGAAGCTTTCTTT.

This sequence joins TRBV19 and TRBJ1-5, with D hard to call. This CDR3 has 16 amino acids. The germline V gene encodes CDR1 LNHDA and CDR2 SQIVND (reference sequence). Deletions cut 9 bases from V and 0 bases from J, with 18 bases between. This CDR3 is CASGNRPSYSNQPQHF. DNA of the CDR3: TGTGCCAGCGGGAATAGACCGTCTTATAGCAATCAGCCCCAGCATTTT.

This sequence joins TRBV7-9 and TRBJ2-7; a possible D gene is TRBD1 (6 bases). There are 14 residues in the CDR3. Trimming removed 3 bases at V and 5 bases at J, with 14 bases between. Germline CDR1 reads SEHNR; CDR2 reads FQNEAQ (reference sequence). CDR3 sequence (DNA): TGTGCCAGCAGCTTCCCCCGGGACAACCACGAGCAGTACTTC. Amino acids: CASSFPRDNHEQYF.

The chain recombines TRBV27 with TRBJ1-2; D remains unclear. Per the germline V gene, CDR1 is MNHEY and CDR2 is SMNVEV (reference sequence). The CDR3 contains 15 residues. Deletions cut 0 bases from V and 4 bases from J, with 12 bases between. The CDR3 protein is CASSLSGVPAYGYTF. CDR3 nucleotide sequence: TGTGCCAGCAGTTTATCCGGGGTGCCGGCCTATGGCTACACCTTC.

The V gene is TRBV10-3, the J gene TRBJ2-7; D is perhaps TRBD1 (6 bases). V dropped 0 bases and J dropped 3 bases, with 12 bases sitting between them. The CDR3 totals 15 residues. Germline CDR1 reads ENHRY; CDR2 reads SYGVKD. The CDR3 here is CAISESLGANYEQYF. The CDR3 DNA sequence: TGTGCCATCAGTGAGTCGCTGGGGGCGAACTACGAGCAGTACTTC.

The chain combines TRBV7-4 with TRBJ2-7, with 7 bases matching TRBD1. Germline V gives CDR1 SGHVT, CDR2 SQSDAQ. Trimming removed 2 bases from V and 2 bases from J; junction bases left unmatched: 9. This CDR3 comprises 16 residues. The CDR3 region has the DNA TGTGCCAGCAGCTTATTAAGGACAGGCCAACCCTACGAGCAGTACTTC. This codes for CASSLLRTGQPYEQYF.

The V gene is TRBV4-2, the J gene TRBJ2-5; 12 nucleotides line up with TRBD2. Germline CDR1 reads LGHNA; CDR2 reads YNFKEQ. The CDR3 is 19 residues long. Germline trimming cut 1 base from V and 5 bases from J; bases unmatched to any gene: 14. CDR3 sequence: CASSQGIRLAGGLEETQYF. Written as DNA, the CDR3 is TGTGCCAGCAGCCAAGGGATCCGGCTAGCGGGGGGGCTGGAGGAGACCCAGTACTTC.

The chain is built from TRBV6-1 and TRBJ2-1, with D tentatively TRBD1 (5 bases). The CDR3 length is 16 residues. The ends were cut back, 4 bases at V and 0 bases at J, with 13 bases in the middle. Germline V gene data show CDR1 as MNHNS and CDR2 as SASEGT. In DNA, the CDR3 is TGTGCCAGCAGTGTGGGGCAGTACGACTCCTACAATGAGCAGTTCTTC. Protein product: CASSVGQYDSYNEQFF.

The gene calls are TRBV10-3 and TRBJ2-1; TRBD2 matches at 8 bases. V lost 4 bases, J lost 2 bases, and 7 bases stayed unmatched. Germline CDR1 is ENHRY and CDR2 is SYGVKD. The CDR3 loop spans 16 amino acids. CDR3 nucleotide sequence: TGTGCCATCAGTGTTGTCGGAGCGGGGGCCTACAATGAGCAGTTCTTC. It is translated as CAISVVGAGAYNEQFF.

The V and J genes are TRBV4-1 and TRBJ1-2, with a possible D match to TRBD1 (6 bases). The CDR3 totals 15 residues. The V gene lost 1 base and the J gene lost 7 bases, with 16 bases spanning the gap. The germline V gene has CDR1 MGHRA and CDR2 YSYEKL. The CDR3 region has the DNA TGCGCCAGCAGCCAAGCCCCCGGGACAAGTAGTGGCTACACCTTC. Residues: CASSQAPGTSSGYTF.

The chain recombines TRBV14 with TRBJ2-4; D unresolved. V lost 3 bases and J lost 1, with 10 bases in between. Looked up from germline, CDR1 is SGHDN and CDR2 is FVKESK. The CDR3 is 15 amino acids. CDR3 bases: TGTGCCAGCAGCCATCTCCAGGCGGCCAAAAACATTCAGTACTTC. It yields the protein CASSHLQAAKNIQYF.

The genes are TRBV7-2 and TRBJ1-3; the match to TRBD1 covers 8 bases. V gave up 3 bases and J gave up 9 bases; unmatched junction bases: 10. The CDR3 loop spans 15 amino acids. Germline-derived CDR1 and CDR2 are SGHTA and FQGNSA. Written as DNA, the CDR3 is TGTGCCAGCAGCTTGGGCGACAGGGGAAAAGGCACCATATATTTT. Its translation: CASSLGDRGKGTIYF.

V gene TRBV29-1 combines with J gene TRBJ2-5, with TRBD2 as a possible D gene (7 bases). The germline V and J ends were trimmed by 6 bases and 3 bases, with 11 bases remaining between them. This CDR3 region has 12 residues. CDR1 is SQVTM and CDR2 is ANQGSEA in the germline V gene. CDR3 DNA: TGCAGCGTGGGAGGGGGGGAAGAGACCCAGTACTTC. Its translation is CSVGGGEETQYF.

This chain uses TRBV10-2 with TRBJ2-2; 8 bases are shared with TRBD2. V shed 7 bases and J 3 bases; nucleotides not matched to a gene: 7. CDR1 WSHSY and CDR2 SAAADI come from the germline V gene. There are 15 residues in the CDR3. CDR3 in DNA: TGCGCCAGCAAAACCGGCGGGGGGTACACCGGGGAGCTGTTTTTT. Its protein is CASKTGGGYTGELFF.

The chain couples TRBV6-5 to TRBJ2-7, with D perhaps matching TRBD1 (6 bases). Germline lookup yields CDR1 MNHEY and CDR2 SVGAGI. The CDR3 runs to 14 residues. Deletions cut 5 bases from V and 3 bases from J, with 14 bases between. CDR3 sequence reads: CASSPTGGFYEQYF. The CDR3, as DNA: TGTGCCAGCAGTCCGACAGGAGGATTCTACGAGCAGTACTTC.